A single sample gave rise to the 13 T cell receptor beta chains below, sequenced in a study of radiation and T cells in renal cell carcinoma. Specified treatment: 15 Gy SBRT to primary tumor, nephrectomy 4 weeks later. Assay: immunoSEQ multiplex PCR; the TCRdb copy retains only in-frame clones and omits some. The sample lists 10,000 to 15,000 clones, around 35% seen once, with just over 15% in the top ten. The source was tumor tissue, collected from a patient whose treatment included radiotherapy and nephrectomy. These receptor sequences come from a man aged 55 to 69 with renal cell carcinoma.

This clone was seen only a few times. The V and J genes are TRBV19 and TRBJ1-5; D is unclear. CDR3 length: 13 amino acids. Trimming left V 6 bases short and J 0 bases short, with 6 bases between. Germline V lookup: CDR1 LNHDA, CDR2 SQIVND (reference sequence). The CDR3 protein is CASSQNSNQPQHF. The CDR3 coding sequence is TGTGCCAGTAGCCAGAATAGCAATCAGCCCCAGCATTTT.

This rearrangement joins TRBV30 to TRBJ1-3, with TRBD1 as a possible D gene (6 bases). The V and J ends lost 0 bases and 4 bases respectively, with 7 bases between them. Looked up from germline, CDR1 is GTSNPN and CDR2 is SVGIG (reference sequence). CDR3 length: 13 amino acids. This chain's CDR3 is CAWSVQGGNTIYF. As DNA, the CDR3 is TGTGCCTGGAGTGTACAGGGAGGAAACACCATATATTTT.

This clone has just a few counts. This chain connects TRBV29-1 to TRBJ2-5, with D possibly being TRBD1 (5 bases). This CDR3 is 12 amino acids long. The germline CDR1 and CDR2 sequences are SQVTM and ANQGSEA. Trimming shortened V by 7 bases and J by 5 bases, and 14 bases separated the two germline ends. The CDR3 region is CSAAEQAETQYF. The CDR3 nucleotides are TGCAGCGCGGCAGAACAGGCCGAGACCCAGTACTTC.

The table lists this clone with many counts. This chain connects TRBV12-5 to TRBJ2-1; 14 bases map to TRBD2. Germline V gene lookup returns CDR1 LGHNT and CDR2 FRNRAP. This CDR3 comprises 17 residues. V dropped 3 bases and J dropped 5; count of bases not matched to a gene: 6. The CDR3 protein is CASGLRLAGGRDNEQFF. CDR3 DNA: TGTGCTAGTGGTTTAAGACTAGCGGGAGGGAGAGACAATGAGCAGTTCTTC.

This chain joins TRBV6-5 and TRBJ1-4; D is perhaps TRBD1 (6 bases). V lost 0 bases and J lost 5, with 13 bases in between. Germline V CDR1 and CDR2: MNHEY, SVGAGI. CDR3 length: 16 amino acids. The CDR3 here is CASSYSWDTENEKLFF. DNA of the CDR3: TGTGCCAGCAGTTACTCGTGGGACACGGAGAATGAAAAACTGTTTTTT.

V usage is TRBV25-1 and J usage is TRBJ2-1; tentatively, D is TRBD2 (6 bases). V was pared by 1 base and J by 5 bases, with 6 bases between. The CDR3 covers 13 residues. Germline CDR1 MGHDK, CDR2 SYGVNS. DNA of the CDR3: TGTGCCAGCAGTGAATCGGGGGACAATGAGCAGTTCTTC. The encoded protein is CASSESGDNEQFF. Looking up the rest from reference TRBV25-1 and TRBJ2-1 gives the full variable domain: EADIYQTPRYLVIGTGKKITLECSQTMGHDKMYWYQQDPGMELHLIHYSYGVNSTEKGDLSSESTVSRIRTEHFPLTLESARPSHTSQYLCASSESGDNEQFFGPGTRLTVL.

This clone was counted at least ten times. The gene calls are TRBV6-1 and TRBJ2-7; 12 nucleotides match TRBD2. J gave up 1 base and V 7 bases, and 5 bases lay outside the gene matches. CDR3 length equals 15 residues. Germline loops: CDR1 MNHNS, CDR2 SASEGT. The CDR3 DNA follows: TGTGCCAGCACCCCGGGACTAGCGGGTTCCTACGAGCAGTACGTC. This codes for CASTPGLAGSYEQYV.

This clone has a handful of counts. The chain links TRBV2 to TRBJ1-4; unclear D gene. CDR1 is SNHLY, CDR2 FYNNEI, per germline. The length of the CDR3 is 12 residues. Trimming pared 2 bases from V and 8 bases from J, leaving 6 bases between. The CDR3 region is CASSERREKLFF. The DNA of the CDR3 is TGTGCCAGCAGTGAAAGGCGGGAAAAACTGTTTTTT.

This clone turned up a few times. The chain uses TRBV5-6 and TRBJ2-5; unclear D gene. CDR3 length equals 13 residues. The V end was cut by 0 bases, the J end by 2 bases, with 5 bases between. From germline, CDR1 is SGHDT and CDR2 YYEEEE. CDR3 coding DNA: TGTGCCAGCAGCTTGGAGCAGCAAGAGACCCAGTACTTC. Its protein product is CASSLEQQETQYF.

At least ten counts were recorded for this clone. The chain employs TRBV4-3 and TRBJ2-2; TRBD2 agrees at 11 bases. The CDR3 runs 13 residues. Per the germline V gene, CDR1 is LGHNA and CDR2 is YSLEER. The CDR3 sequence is CASGRDWTGELFF. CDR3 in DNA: TGCGCTAGCGGGAGGGACTGGACCGGGGAGCTGTTTTTT.

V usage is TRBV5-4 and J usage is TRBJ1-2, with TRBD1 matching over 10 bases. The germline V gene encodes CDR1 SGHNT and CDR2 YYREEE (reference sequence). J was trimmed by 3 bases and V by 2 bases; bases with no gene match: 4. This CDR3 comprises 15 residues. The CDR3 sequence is CASSFRDRGYYGYTF. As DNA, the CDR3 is TGTGCCAGCAGCTTCCGGGACAGGGGATACTATGGCTACACCTTC.

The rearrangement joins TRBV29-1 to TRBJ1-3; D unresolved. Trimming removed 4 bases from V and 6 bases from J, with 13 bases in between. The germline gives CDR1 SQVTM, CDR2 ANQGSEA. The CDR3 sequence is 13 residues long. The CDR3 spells CSVVSPAVNTIYF. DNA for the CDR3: TGCAGCGTTGTGTCTCCTGCGGTAAACACCATATATTTT.

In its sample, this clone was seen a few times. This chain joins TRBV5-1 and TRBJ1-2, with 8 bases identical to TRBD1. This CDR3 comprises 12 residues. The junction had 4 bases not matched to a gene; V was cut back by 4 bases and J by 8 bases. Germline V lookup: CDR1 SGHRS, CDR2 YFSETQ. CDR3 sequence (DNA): TGCGCCAGCAGCCCGGACAGGGAAGGCTACACCTTC. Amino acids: CASSPDREGYTF. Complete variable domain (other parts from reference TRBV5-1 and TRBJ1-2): KAGVTQTPRYLIKTRGQQVTLSCSPISGHRSVSWYQQTPGQGLQFLFEYFSETQRNKGNFPGRFSGRQFSNSRSEMNVSTLELGDSALYLCASSPDREGYTFGSGTRLTVV.